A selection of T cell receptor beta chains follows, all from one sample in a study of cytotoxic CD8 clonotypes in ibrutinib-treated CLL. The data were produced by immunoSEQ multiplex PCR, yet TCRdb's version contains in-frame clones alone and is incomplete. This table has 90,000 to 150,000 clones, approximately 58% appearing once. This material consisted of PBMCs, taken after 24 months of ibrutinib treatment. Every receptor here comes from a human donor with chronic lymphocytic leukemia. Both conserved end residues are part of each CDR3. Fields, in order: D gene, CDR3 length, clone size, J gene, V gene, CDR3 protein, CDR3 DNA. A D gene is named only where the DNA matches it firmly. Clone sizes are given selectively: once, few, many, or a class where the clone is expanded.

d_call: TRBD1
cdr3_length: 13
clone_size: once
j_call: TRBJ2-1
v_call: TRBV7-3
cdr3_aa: CASSRDREREQFF
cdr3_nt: TGTGCCAGCAGCAGGGACAGGGAGCGTGAGCAGTTCTTC

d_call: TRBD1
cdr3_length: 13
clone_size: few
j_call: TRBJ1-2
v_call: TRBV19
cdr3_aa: CASSGTVNYGYTF
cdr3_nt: TGTGCCAGTTCGGGGACAGTAAACTATGGCTACACCTTC

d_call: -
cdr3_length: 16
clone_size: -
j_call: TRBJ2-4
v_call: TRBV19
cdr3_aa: CASSIPRLGAKNIQYF
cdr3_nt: TGTGCCAGTAGTATCCCCAGGCTAGGGGCCAAAAACATTCAGTACTTC

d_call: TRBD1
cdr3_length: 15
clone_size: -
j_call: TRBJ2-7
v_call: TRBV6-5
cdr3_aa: CASSYSIRGRGEQYF
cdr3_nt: TGTGCCAGCAGTTATTCGATCAGGGGGCGAGGAGAGCAGTACTTC

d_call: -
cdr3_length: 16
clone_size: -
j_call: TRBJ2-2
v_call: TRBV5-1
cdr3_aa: CASSLAPDANTGELFF
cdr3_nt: TGCGCCAGCAGCTTGGCCCCGGACGCGAACACCGGGGAGCTGTTTTTT

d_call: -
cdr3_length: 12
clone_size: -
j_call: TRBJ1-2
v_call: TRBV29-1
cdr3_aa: CSATGKGYGYTF
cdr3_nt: TGCAGCGCCACCGGGAAGGGCTATGGCTACACCTTC

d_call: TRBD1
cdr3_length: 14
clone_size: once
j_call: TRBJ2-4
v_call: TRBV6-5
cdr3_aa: CASSRGDRENIQYF
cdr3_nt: TGTGCCAGCAGTCGGGGGGACAGGGAGAACATTCAGTACTTC

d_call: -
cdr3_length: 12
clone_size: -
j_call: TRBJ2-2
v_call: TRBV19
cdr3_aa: CASSIRTGELFF
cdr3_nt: TGTGCCAGTAGTATTCGGACCGGGGAGCTGTTTTTT

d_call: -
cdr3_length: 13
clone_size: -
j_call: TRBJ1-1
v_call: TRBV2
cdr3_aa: CASSKGQNTEAFF
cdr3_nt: TGTGCCAGCAGTAAGGGACAGAACACTGAAGCTTTCTTT

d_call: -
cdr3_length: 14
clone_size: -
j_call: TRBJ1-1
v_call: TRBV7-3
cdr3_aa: CASSLGHSNTEAFF
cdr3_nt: TGTGCCAGCAGCTTGGGACACTCGAACACTGAAGCTTTCTTT